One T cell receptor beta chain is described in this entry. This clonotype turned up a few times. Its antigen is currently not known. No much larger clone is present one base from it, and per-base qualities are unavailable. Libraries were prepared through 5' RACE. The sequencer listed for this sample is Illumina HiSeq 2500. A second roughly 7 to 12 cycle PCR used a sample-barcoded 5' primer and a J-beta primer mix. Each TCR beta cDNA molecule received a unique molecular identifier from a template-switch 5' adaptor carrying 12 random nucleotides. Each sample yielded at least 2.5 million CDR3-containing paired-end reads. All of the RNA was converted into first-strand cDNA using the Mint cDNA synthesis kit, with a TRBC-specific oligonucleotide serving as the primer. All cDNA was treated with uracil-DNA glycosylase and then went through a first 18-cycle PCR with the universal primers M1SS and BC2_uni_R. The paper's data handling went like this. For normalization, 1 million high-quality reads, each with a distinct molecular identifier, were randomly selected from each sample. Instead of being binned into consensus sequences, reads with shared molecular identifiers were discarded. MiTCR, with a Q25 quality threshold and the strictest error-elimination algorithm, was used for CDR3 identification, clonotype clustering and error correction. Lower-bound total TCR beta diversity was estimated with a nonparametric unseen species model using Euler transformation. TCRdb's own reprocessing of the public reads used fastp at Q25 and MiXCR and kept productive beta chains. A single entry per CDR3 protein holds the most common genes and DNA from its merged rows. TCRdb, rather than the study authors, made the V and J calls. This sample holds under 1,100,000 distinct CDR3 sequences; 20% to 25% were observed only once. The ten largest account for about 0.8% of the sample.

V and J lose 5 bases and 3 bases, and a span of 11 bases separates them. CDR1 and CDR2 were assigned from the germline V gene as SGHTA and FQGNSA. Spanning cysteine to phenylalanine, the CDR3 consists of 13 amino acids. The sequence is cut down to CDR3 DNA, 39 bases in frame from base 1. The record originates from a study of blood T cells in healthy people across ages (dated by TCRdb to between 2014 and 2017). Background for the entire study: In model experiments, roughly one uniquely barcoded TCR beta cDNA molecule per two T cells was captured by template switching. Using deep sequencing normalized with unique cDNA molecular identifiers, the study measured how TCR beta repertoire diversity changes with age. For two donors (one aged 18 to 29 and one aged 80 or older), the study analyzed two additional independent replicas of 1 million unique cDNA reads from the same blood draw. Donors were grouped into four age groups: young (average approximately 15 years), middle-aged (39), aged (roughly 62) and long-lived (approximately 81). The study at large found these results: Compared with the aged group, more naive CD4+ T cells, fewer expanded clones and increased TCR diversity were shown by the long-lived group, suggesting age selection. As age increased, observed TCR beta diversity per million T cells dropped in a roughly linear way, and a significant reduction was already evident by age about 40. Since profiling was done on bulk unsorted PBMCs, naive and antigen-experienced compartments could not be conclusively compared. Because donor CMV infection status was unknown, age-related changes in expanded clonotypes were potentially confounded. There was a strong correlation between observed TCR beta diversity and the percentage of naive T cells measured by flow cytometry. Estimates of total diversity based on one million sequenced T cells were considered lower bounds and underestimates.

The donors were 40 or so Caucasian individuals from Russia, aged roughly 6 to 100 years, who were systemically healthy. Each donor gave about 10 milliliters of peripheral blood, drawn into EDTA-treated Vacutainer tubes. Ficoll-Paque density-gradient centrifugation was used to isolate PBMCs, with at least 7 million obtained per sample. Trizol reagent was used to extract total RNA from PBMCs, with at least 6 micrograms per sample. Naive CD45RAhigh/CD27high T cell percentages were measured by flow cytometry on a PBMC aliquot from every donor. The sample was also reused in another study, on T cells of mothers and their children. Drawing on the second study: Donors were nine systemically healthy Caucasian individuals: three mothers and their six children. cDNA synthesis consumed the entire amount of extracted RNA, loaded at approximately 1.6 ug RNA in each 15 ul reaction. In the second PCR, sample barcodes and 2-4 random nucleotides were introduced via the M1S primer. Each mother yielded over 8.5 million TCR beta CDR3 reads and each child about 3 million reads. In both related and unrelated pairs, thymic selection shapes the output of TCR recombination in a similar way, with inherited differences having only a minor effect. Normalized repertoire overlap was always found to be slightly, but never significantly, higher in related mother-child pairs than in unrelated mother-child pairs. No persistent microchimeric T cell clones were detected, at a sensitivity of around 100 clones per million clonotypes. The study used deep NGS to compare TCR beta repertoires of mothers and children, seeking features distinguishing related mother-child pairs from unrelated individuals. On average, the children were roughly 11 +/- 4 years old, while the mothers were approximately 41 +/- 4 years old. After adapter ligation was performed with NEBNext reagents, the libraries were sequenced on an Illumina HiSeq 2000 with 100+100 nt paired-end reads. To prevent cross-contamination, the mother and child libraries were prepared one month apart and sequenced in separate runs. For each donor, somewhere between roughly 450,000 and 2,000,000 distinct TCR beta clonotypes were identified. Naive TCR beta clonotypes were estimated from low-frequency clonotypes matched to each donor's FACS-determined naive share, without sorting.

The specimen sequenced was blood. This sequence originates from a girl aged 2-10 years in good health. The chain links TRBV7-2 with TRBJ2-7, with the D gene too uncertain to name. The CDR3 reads CASSADRSYEQYF. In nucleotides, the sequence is TGTGCCAGCAGCGCAGACCGAAGCTACGAGCAGTACTTC.